Sequencing of this TCR beta chain was carried out in a study of CD8+ T cells in alopecia areata. Overall study results and limits: Sequenced scalp T cells also include alphabeta T cells resident in normal skin.

With respect to this clone: Its antigen is not known.

Individuals with alopecia areata gave both lesional scalp punch biopsies and peripheral blood for collection. Cell sorting on a FACSAria was used to separate CD4+ and CD8+ T cells from the PBMCs. Germline CDR1 reads LNHNV; CDR2 reads YYDKDF (reference sequence). The CDR3 sequence is 16 residues long. After removal of 5 bases from V and 5 bases from J, the junction contained 11 bases not matched to a gene. It was cDNA, reverse transcribed from extracted RNA, that served as the sequencing template. Measured with immunoSEQ multiplex PCR; TCRdb has only the in-frame clones, and not every one. The table has 200,000 to 250,000 clones, 67% seen once.

This receptor was taken from a human donor with alopecia areata. The rearrangement links TRBV15 to TRBJ2-3; 9 bases line up with TRBD2. Sequences were derived from CD4+ T cells sorted from blood, sampled at week 0. CDR3 amino acids: CATSGGGAGGGDTQYF. CDR3 DNA: TGTGCCACCAGCGGCGGGGGGGCCGGAGGTGGAGATACGCAGTATTTT.